This TCR beta chain is drawn from a study of chemoradiotherapy in HPV16-positive cancers. This CDR3 has 15 amino acids. Germline V gene data show CDR1 as MNHEY and CDR2 as SVGAGI. The V and J ends lost 6 bases and 8 bases, in that order; junction bases with no gene match: 10. This clone was detected once. Libraries were prepared by immunoSEQ multiplex PCR; TCRdb keeps only in-frame clonotypes and omits some of them. The table shows fewer than 40,000 clones, with about 90% occurring only once. This TCR derives from a human donor with HPV-associated anogenital cancer. V is TRBV6-5 and J is TRBJ2-3, with 11 nucleotides matching TRBD2. The source material was blood, sampled from a patient who underwent chemoradiotherapy. CDR3 DNA sequence: TGTGCCAGCAGAGCACTAGCGGGGGTAATTGTTACGCAGTATTTT. As protein: CASRALAGVIVTQYF.